The clone carrying this T cell receptor beta chain was detected only a few times. Its antigen is unknown. This record belongs to a study of PD-1 blockade in classical Hodgkin lymphoma. All the patients suffered relapse after autologous stem cell transplantation, and brentuximab vedotin exposure differed. PBMCs, once thawed, yielded CD8+ T cells isolated by magnetic negative selection. The assay was immunoSEQ multiplex PCR, and TCRdb's table has in-frame clones only and misses some. Of around 12,000 clones listed, roughly three quarters are singletons. Germline V gene lookup returns CDR1 MNHEY and CDR2 SMNVEV (reference sequence). Trimming pared 1 base from V and 0 bases from J, leaving 4 bases between. CDR3 size: 13 residues. Study-level results: The origin of the repertoire differences remains undefined, with disease activity or prior therapy as possible causes. Relative to healthy donors, newly diagnosed patients reportedly had lower baseline TCR diversity, which was reported as lower still in relapsed/refractory patients.

The specimen comprised CD8+ T cells from blood, sampled at baseline. The chain links TRBV27 to TRBJ2-7; D uncertain. This TCR came from a human donor with classical Hodgkin lymphoma. CDR3 coding DNA: TGTGCCAGCAGTTTATTGAACTCCTACGAGCAGTACTTC. Translating it yields CASSLLNSYEQYF.